The entry that follows covers one T cell receptor (beta chain) sequence. The CDR3 has 14 amino acids. Germline assignment: CDR1 SGHDT and CDR2 YYEEEE. The ends were cut back, 4 bases at V and 3 bases at J, with 14 bases in the middle. This sample is part of a study of blood T cell repertoires in COVID-19. As for the study in general: PBMCs, B-cell-depleted T cells, or T cells were the source of the cDNA or gDNA that made up the material.

The assay was immunoSEQ multiplex PCR, and TCRdb's table has in-frame clones only and misses some. The sample has around 300,000 clones; over 75% are singletons. Researchers sorted participants into cohorts using their self-reported clinical history. The source of this sequence is a man aged 25 to 40 who had recovered from COVID-19. V usage is TRBV5-6 and J usage is TRBJ2-7; tentatively, D is TRBD1 (6 bases). The sequenced sample consisted of PBMCs or T cells enriched from blood (not recorded which). The CDR3 spells CASSPYGTLYEQYF. The CDR3 DNA follows: TGTGCCAGCAGCCCCTACGGGACACTCTACGAGCAGTACTTC.